The rows below give T cell receptor beta chains drawn from one sample of a study of T cell responses to AZD1222 COVID-19 vaccine. Measured with immunoSEQ multiplex PCR; TCRdb has only the in-frame clones, and not every one. Found here are some 99,000 clones, 80% to 90% of them singletons; the top ten hold roughly 4.4%. This material consisted of peripheral blood, taken 28 days after the second AZD1222 dose. These receptors all come from an adult who received the AZD1222 COVID-19 vaccine. CDR3s include the opening cysteine and the closing phenylalanine or tryptophan. The D gene is left open where the match is weak. Some rows have no size entry. The others give once, few or many, or a class for an expanded clone.

TRBJ2-4 | NA | TRBV19 | NA | TGTGCCAGTAGTATTCTAGTTTCGGGGGTAGCCAAAAACATTCAGTACTTC | CASSILVSGVAKNIQYF
TRBJ2-7 | NA | TRBV9 | NA | TGTGCCAGCAGCGTAGGTGGTAATGTACGCGAGCAGTACTTT | CASSVGGNVREQYF
TRBJ2-3 | TRBD2 | TRBV6-2/TRBV6-3 | NA | TGTGCCAGCAGTACCCGGGGGGGCCAAACAGATACGCAGTATTTT | CASSTRGGQTDTQYF
TRBJ1-5 | NA | TRBV27 | NA | TGTGCCAGCTGGGGGGGAGGTCAGCCCCAGCATTTT | CASWGGGQPQHF
TRBJ1-2 | NA | TRBV2 | NA | TGTGCCAGCAGCCGGGACATGGGATATGGCTACACCTTC | CASSRDMGYGYTF
TRBJ1-2 | NA | TRBV27 | NA | TGTGCCAGCAGTTTAAAGAACAGTGCCTATGGCTACACCTTC | CASSLKNSAYGYTF
TRBJ2-1 | TRBD2 | TRBV7-9 | NA | TGTGCCAGCAGCTTCCGATCAGCGGGAACCTACAATGAGCAGTTCTTC | CASSFRSAGTYNEQFF
TRBJ2-7 | TRBD2 | TRBV4-2 | NA | TGTGCCAGCAGCCAAGATGGGGCTAGCGGGAGAAGCGAGCAGTACTTC | CASSQDGASGRSEQYF
TRBJ2-1 | NA | TRBV6-5 | NA | TGTGCCAGCAGTTTCTATAGGGACGTGAATGAGCAGTTCTTC | CASSFYRDVNEQFF
TRBJ2-3 | TRBD2 | TRBV19 | NA | TGTGCCAGTAGTAAGCGGGGGGTCCTCACAGATACGCAGTATTTT | CASSKRGVLTDTQYF
TRBJ2-1 | NA | TRBV24-1 | NA | TGTGCCACCAGTGACAGATATATTCGACAGGTGAGGAGCAATGAGCAGTTCTTC | CATSDRYIRQVRSNEQFF
TRBJ1-5 | NA | TRBV6-2/TRBV6-3 | few | NA | CASSYPSGRGNQPQHF
TRBJ1-5 | NA | TRBV30 | NA | TGTGCCTGGAGTGTAGTCGGCAGGGGCAATCAGCCCCAGCATTTT | CAWSVVGRGNQPQHF
TRBJ1-5 | NA | TRBV10-1 | NA | TGCGCCAGCAGTGAGTTCGTCAATCAGCCCCAGCATTTT | CASSEFVNQPQHF
TRBJ2-7 | TRBD1 | TRBV4-2 | few | TGTGCCAGCAGCCAAGTTAGGGACAGCTCCTACGAGCAGTACTTC | CASSQVRDSSYEQYF
TRBJ1-3 | NA | TRBV7-9 | NA | TGTGCCAGCAGGCCGGGATGGGGGACAGGAAACACCATATATTTT | CASRPGWGTGNTIYF
TRBJ2-3 | TRBD2 | TRBV28 | NA | TGTGCCAGCAGTTCCTGGCCGGCGGGGGGCGGGACAGATACGCAGTATTTT | CASSSWPAGGGTDTQYF
TRBJ2-7 | NA | TRBV7-2 | NA | TGTGCCAGCAGCTTAGCGCGTGAAGCGTTTTTCTCCTACGAGCAGTACTTC | CASSLAREAFFSYEQYF
TRBJ1-1 | NA | TRBV2 | once | TGTGCCAGCAGTGAAGTCCTGGGGTTCACTGAAGCTTTCTTT | CASSEVLGFTEAFF
TRBJ2-2 | NA | TRBV19 | few | TGTGCCAGTAGTATGTATAGAAAACGCAACAGTCTCACCGGGGAGCTGTTTTTT | CASSMYRKRNSLTGELFF
TRBJ1-3 | NA | TRBV6-5 | NA | TGTGCCAGCAGTTACTCGCCAGCGGAGGGAAACACCATATATTTT | CASSYSPAEGNTIYF
TRBJ1-6 | NA | TRBV12-3/TRBV12-4 | NA | TGTGCCAGCAGATCGAATTCACCCCTCCACTTT | CASRSNSPLHF
TRBJ2-3 | NA | TRBV5-6 | NA | TGTGCCAGCAGCTTGGACAGGGCGGATACGCAGTATTTT | CASSLDRADTQYF
TRBJ2-1 | NA | TRBV27 | few | TGTGCCAGCAGTCTCTGGGCAGGTAATTCGGCCAATGAGCAGTTCTTC | CASSLWAGNSANEQFF
TRBJ1-2 | NA | TRBV4-3 | NA | TGCGCCAGCAGCCAAGATAGCACAGGGCTTGCTGGCTACACCTTC | CASSQDSTGLAGYTF
TRBJ1-1 | TRBD1 | TRBV6-5 | NA | TGTGCCAGCAGTCTCGCGACAGGGAGGACTGAAGCTTTCTTT | CASSLATGRTEAFF
TRBJ2-3 | NA | TRBV5-6 | NA | TGTGCCAGCAGCTTAACCCGGAACCTTTCTTACACAGATACGCAGTATTTT | CASSLTRNLSYTDTQYF
TRBJ1-5 | NA | TRBV24-1 | NA | TGTGCCACCAGTGATAGACAGGAGGCGCCCCAGCATTTT | CATSDRQEAPQHF
TRBJ2-1 | TRBD1 | TRBV6-5 | NA | TGTGCCAGCAGTTACAGGGACAGATACTACAATGAGCAGTTCTTC | CASSYRDRYYNEQFF
TRBJ2-7 | NA | TRBV3-1/TRBV3-2 | NA | TGTGCCAGCAGCCAAGACTACGAGCAGTACTTC | CASSQDYEQYF
TRBJ1-1 | NA | TRBV4-3 | NA | TGCGCCAGCAGCCAAGCGAGAACTGAATATGATGAAGCTTTCTTT | CASSQARTEYDEAFF
TRBJ1-1 | NA | TRBV2 | NA | TGTGCCAGCAGTGGAGAGGGGCTGGGAGCTTTCTTT | CASSGEGLGAFF
TRBJ2-3 | TRBD2 | TRBV19 | NA | TGTGCCAGTAGTATCGCGGGGGGGCCCTGGTCAGATACGCAGTATTTT | CASSIAGGPWSDTQYF
TRBJ1-2 | TRBD1 | TRBV4-1 | NA | TGCGCCAGCAGCCAAAAAAAAACCCCAGGGGGCCATAACTATGGCTACACCTTC | CASSQKKTPGGHNYGYTF
TRBJ1-3 | TRBD1 | TRBV4-1 | NA | TGCGCCAGCAGCCAAGCGGACAGGGCTAACTCTGGAAACACCATATATTTT | CASSQADRANSGNTIYF
TRBJ1-6 | TRBD1 | TRBV7-2 | NA | TGTGCCAGCAGCCCCGACAGGGGAAATTCACCCCTCCACTTT | CASSPDRGNSPLHF
TRBJ2-7 | TRBD2 | TRBV7-2 | NA | TGTGCCAGCAGCCCCGGGGGGACCTACGAGCAGTACTTC | CASSPGGTYEQYF
TRBJ1-3 | NA | TRBV7-2 | NA | TGTGCCAGCAGCTTGCGCCGTGGTGACTCTGGAAACACCATATATTTT | CASSLRRGDSGNTIYF
TRBJ1-5 | NA | TRBV4-3 | NA | TGCGCCAGCAGCCAAGAAAGGGGCGCCGCCAATCAGCCCCAGCATTTT | CASSQERGAANQPQHF
TRBJ2-3 | NA | TRBV18 | NA | TGTGCCAGCTCACCTGAAGGGGGTAGCACAGATACGCAGTATTTT | CASSPEGGSTDTQYF